The source of this TCR beta chain is a study of blood T cell repertoires in COVID-19. Recruitment covered over 20 US areas and drew participants whose ages spanned about 18 to 89 years. The method was immunoSEQ multiplex PCR; TCRdb's version includes in-frame clones alone and lacks a portion of them. Of 300,000 to 500,000 clones detected, roughly 90% appear once; the ten largest clones hold over 0.9%. This CDR3 has 15 residues. The germline V gene has CDR1 SGHAT and CDR2 FQNNGV. The ends lost 4 bases at V and 3 bases at J; junction bases unmatched: 6. Specimen: PBMCs or T cells enriched from blood (not recorded which). This chain uses TRBV11-2 with TRBJ2-7, with TRBD1 matching over 10 bases. This sequence originates from a woman in her thirties with acute COVID-19. The CDR3 is CASSSPGTGVYEQYF. The CDR3 DNA sequence: TGTGCCAGCAGCTCCCCGGGGACAGGGGTCTACGAGCAGTACTTC. Variable domain in full (rest from reference TRBV11-2 and TRBJ2-7): EAGVAQSPRYKIIEKRQSVAFWCNPISGHATLYWYQQILGQGPKLLIQFQNNGVVDDSQLPKDRFSAERLKGVDSTLKIQPAKLEDSAVYLCASSSPGTGVYEQYFGPGTRLTVT.